Below, 26 T cell receptor beta chains from the same sample are listed, as sequenced in a study of blood T cells in healthy people across ages. A sample-barcoded 5' primer and a J-beta primer mix were used in a second PCR of about 7 to 12 cycles. TCRdb used MiXCR to reprocess the 5' RACE reads, holding one entry per CDR3 protein. Of more than 700,000 distinct CDR3 sequences listed, around half are singletons. Sequencing was performed on blood. The receptors were gathered from a man older than 75 in good health.

Only a few counts were recorded for this clonotype. The J gene is TRBJ2-5, the V gene TRBV29-1; 7 nucleotides match TRBD1. V was clipped by 8 bases and J by 5 bases; unmatched bases: 14. Germline-derived CDR1 and CDR2 are SQVTM and ANQGSEA. This CDR3 has 14 amino acids. CDR3 DNA: TGCAGCTCTAGACAGGGACGACTAATGGAGACCCAGTACTTC. This gives the protein CSSRQGRLMETQYF.

This clonotype was detected a few times. The chain links TRBV27 to TRBJ2-7; 8 bases agree with TRBD2. This CDR3 has 14 amino acids. J was trimmed by 4 bases and V by 5 bases; bases with no gene match: 7. Looked up from germline, CDR1 is MNHEY and CDR2 is SMNVEV (reference sequence). The CDR3 nucleotides are TGTGCCAGCAGTCCCCGGGGGGGCGTGTACGAGCAGTACTTC. It is translated as CASSPRGGVYEQYF.

V gene TRBV9 combines with J gene TRBJ2-1; 12 bases are a match to TRBD1. The CDR3 length is 15 residues. The V segment lost 3 bases and the J segment 8 bases; nucleotides outside the gene matches: 6. Germline assignment: CDR1 SGDLS and CDR2 YYNGEE. CDR3 sequence reads: CASSGGDRGPDEQFF. The CDR3 coding sequence is TGTGCCAGCAGCGGAGGGGACAGGGGGCCGGATGAGCAGTTCTTC.

This clonotype was seen only a few times. The J gene is TRBJ2-3, the V gene TRBV3-1; TRBD2 matches at 8 bases. Germline V gene data show CDR1 as LGHDT and CDR2 as YNNKEL (reference sequence). V shed 1 base, J shed 6 bases, and the junction held 12 bases outside the gene matches. The CDR3 loop spans 17 amino acids. The CDR3 coding sequence is TGTGCCAGCAGCCAAGGGGGCGGAGCGGGAGAATCGGATACGCAGTATTTT. Translating it yields CASSQGGGAGESDTQYF.

This clonotype was found a few times. The CDR3 region is CASGLVGGSYEQYF. CDR3 DNA: TGTGCTAGTGGTTTGGTAGGGGGGTCCTACGAGCAGTACTTC. The V call is TRBV12-5, the J call TRBJ2-7, with D tentatively TRBD1 or TRBD2 (6 bases each). V was clipped by 0 bases and J by 1 base, with 7 bases between them. The germline CDR1 and CDR2 sequences are LGHNT and FRNRAP. This CDR3 comprises 14 residues.

The genes are TRBV3-1 and TRBJ1-2; no firm D call. The CDR3 is made up of 12 amino acids. Trimming took off 4 bases at V and 10 bases at J, with 13 bases between the two ends. The V gene's germline CDR1 is LGHDT and CDR2 YNNKEL (reference sequence). This CDR3 reads CASSLTNGDYTF. The CDR3, as DNA: TGTGCCAGCAGCCTTACCAATGGAGACTACACCTTC.

This clonotype was counted once. The V and J genes are TRBV7-9 and TRBJ1-5, with 8 bases aligning to TRBD1. Germline loops: CDR1 SEHNR, CDR2 FQNEAQ (reference sequence). This CDR3 contains 14 residues. V lost 5 bases and J lost 6; bases outside the gene matches: 6. In DNA, the CDR3 is TGTGCCAGCAGCCCAGGACAGGGCCCTCAGCCCCAGCATTTT. Its translation: CASSPGQGPQPQHF. The full variable domain, with the rest looked up from reference TRBV7-9 and TRBJ1-5, is DTGVSQNPRHKITKRGQNVTFRCDPISEHNRLYWYRQTLGQGPEFLTYFQNEAQLEKSRLLSDRFSAERPKGSFSTLEIQRTEQGDSAMYLCASSPGQGPQPQHFGDGTRLSIL.

The chain is built from TRBV9 and TRBJ2-3; 8 bases fit TRBD2. This CDR3 has 18 residues. V was clipped by 5 bases and J by 6 bases; unmatched bases: 20. Germline V lookup: CDR1 SGDLS, CDR2 YYNGEE. The DNA of the CDR3 is TGTGCCAGCAGTGACGGCTATCAAGCGGGAGCGGACACGGATACGCAGTATTTT. It specifies CASSDGYQAGADTDTQYF.

For the CDR3, the DNA is TGTGCCAGCAGTTACTCGATCGTCTGGACTGAAGCTTTCTTT. Translating gives CASSYSIVWTEAFF. The J gene is TRBJ1-1, the V gene TRBV6-6; D is ambiguous. The germline V gene encodes CDR1 MNHNY and CDR2 SVGAGI (reference sequence). This CDR3 is 14 amino acids long. The germline V and J ends were trimmed by 0 bases and 5 bases, with 10 bases remaining between them.

Only a few counts were recorded for this clonotype. The V call is TRBV7-2, the J call TRBJ1-2; 7 bases agree with TRBD1. CDR1 is SGHTA, CDR2 FQGNSA, per germline. The length of the CDR3 is 14 residues. Losses at the gene ends were 4 bases for V and 4 bases for J; bases not matched to a gene: 6. The CDR3 DNA reads as TGTGCCAGCAGCTCCCGGACAGGCGGCTATGGCTACACCTTC. Translated: CASSSRTGGYGYTF.

J is TRBJ2-1 and V is TRBV6-1; D is undetermined. Germline CDR1 reads MNHNS; CDR2 reads SASEGT. Trimming left V 8 bases short and J 8 bases short, with 10 bases between. The CDR3 runs 11 residues. CDR3 DNA sequence: TGTGCCAGCGGAGTTTTCCATGAGCAGTTCTTC. This codes for CASGVFHEQFF.

The CDR3 coding sequence is TGTGCCAGCAGCCTGTACCGGGACACCTACTACGAGCAGTACTTC. It yields the protein CASSLYRDTYYEQYF. The chain joins TRBV5-5 to TRBJ2-4, with D possibly matching TRBD1 (6 bases). TRBJ2-7 explains the end of the DNA better; the J call may be wrong. The CDR3 totals 15 residues. Germline lookup yields CDR1 SGHKS and CDR2 YYEKEE (reference sequence).

This chain joins TRBV7-2 and TRBJ2-1; D is uncertain. Trimming took off 4 bases at V and 5 bases at J, with 12 bases between the two ends. Germline lookup yields CDR1 SGHTA and CDR2 FQGNSA. The CDR3 is made up of 14 amino acids. The CDR3 is CASSSPRRNNEQFF. As DNA, the CDR3 is TGTGCCAGCAGCTCCCCCCGCAGAAACAATGAGCAGTTCTTC. Drawing the rest from reference TRBV7-2 and TRBJ2-1, the complete variable domain is GAGVSQSPSNKVTEKGKDVELRCDPISGHTALYWYRQSLGQGLEFLIYFQGNSAPDKSGLPSDRFSAERTGGSVSTLTIQRTQQEDSAVYLCASSSPRRNNEQFFGPGTRLTVL.

About this clonotype itself: Germline and junction disagree at one end, which may indicate a read error. The V gene is TRBV6-1, the J gene TRBJ2-7; 11 bases fit TRBD1. CDR1 and CDR2 from the germline V gene are MNHNS and SASEGT. The CDR3 consists of 14 residues. The CDR3 loop reads CASTGQGGSYEQYF. CDR3 nucleotides: TGCGCCAGTACGGGACAGGGGGGGTCATACGAGCAGTACTTC.

V usage is TRBV11-2 and J usage is TRBJ2-1, with D maybe TRBD2 (6 bases). V lost 5 bases to trimming and J lost 3 bases, with 17 bases between them. CDR3 length: 16 residues. CDR1 SGHAT and CDR2 FQNNGV come from the germline V gene. Here the CDR3 DNA reads TGTGCCAGCAGCCGGGAGAGGAGTAGGGGCTACAATGAGCAGTTCTTC. Residues: CASSRERSRGYNEQFF.

This clonotype was counted only a few times. The rearrangement joins TRBV24-1 to TRBJ2-1, with 8 bases lining up with TRBD1. V was clipped by 4 bases and J by 3 bases; unmatched bases: 7. Germline lookup yields CDR1 KGHDR and CDR2 SFDVKD. The CDR3 totals 16 residues. This chain's CDR3 is CATSDLGQGLYNEQFF. CDR3 sequence (DNA): TGTGCCACCAGTGACCTCGGACAGGGACTCTACAATGAGCAGTTCTTC.

The chain joins TRBV7-2 to TRBJ2-2; D uncertain. Trimming cost V 5 bases and J 4 bases, with 11 bases left between them. Germline CDR1 and CDR2: SGHTA and FQGNSA. The CDR3 totals 14 residues. The CDR3 DNA is TGTGCCAGCAGCCCGCTAAGAGGCACCGGGGAGCTGTTTTTT. It yields the protein CASSPLRGTGELFF.

This clonotype has more than one count but fewer than ten. The chain has TRBV10-2 and TRBJ2-4; 8 bases map to TRBD1. CDR1 is WSHSY, CDR2 SAAADI, per germline. The CDR3 is made up of 17 amino acids. V lost 3 bases and J lost 1; bases outside the gene matches: 8. CDR3 DNA: TGCGCCAGCAGTGAATTTTCAGGGGGCGCGGCCAAAAACATTCAGTACTTC. Amino acids: CASSEFSGGAAKNIQYF.

The rearrangement uses TRBV6-1 and TRBJ2-5; 10 positions agree with TRBD2. With V trimmed by 5 bases and J by 3 bases, 6 bases remained unmatched. Looked up from germline, CDR1 is MNHNS and CDR2 is SASEGT. This CDR3 has 15 amino acids. CDR3 in amino acids: CASSRAGGLEETQYF. In DNA, the CDR3 is TGTGCCAGCAGTAGAGCGGGAGGGCTCGAAGAGACCCAGTACTTC.

The genes are TRBV9 and TRBJ2-7, with 11 positions matching TRBD1. Losses at the gene ends were 4 bases for V and 7 bases for J; bases not matched to a gene: 10. The CDR3 totals 15 residues. The germline CDR1 and CDR2 sequences are SGDLS and YYNGEE. The CDR3 DNA reads as TGTGCCAGCAGCCCGTGGACAGGGGGCATAGGGGAGCAGTACTTC. Translation: CASSPWTGGIGEQYF.

The chain recombines TRBV7-2 with TRBJ2-4; 12 positions match TRBD1. J lost 9 bases, V lost 5 bases, and 5 bases had no gene match. Germline lookup yields CDR1 SGHTA and CDR2 FQGNSA. This CDR3 comprises 14 residues. The CDR3 region is CASSPGTGGVIQYF. CDR3 bases: TGTGCCAGCAGCCCCGGGACAGGGGGCGTCATTCAGTACTTC. Full variable domain (rest looked up from reference TRBV7-2 and TRBJ2-4): GAGVSQSPSNKVTEKGKDVELRCDPISGHTALYWYRQSLGQGLEFLIYFQGNSAPDKSGLPSDRFSAERTGGSVSTLTIQRTQQEDSAVYLCASSPGTGGVIQYFGAGTRLSVL.

This chain links TRBV6-1 with TRBJ2-4; 9 bases align to TRBD2. Trimming removed 7 bases from V and 8 bases from J; junction bases left unmatched: 6. The CDR3 has 13 residues. Looked up from germline, CDR1 is MNHNS and CDR2 is SASEGT. This chain's CDR3 is CASTMAGGDIQYF. The CDR3 DNA follows: TGTGCCAGCACAATGGCGGGAGGGGACATTCAGTACTTC.

The V call is TRBV24-1, the J call TRBJ2-5; 8 bases are shared with TRBD1. J gave up 3 bases and V 1 base, and 6 bases lay outside the gene matches. The CDR3 loop spans 16 amino acids. Germline assignment: CDR1 KGHDR and CDR2 SFDVKD. The DNA for the CDR3 is TGTGCCACCAGTGATTTTGGGCAGGGGGCCAAAGAGACCCAGTACTTC. Protein: CATSDFGQGAKETQYF.

This rearrangement joins TRBV3-1 to TRBJ2-7; 10 bases match TRBD1. This CDR3 comprises 19 residues. Germline V gene sequence: CDR1 LGHDT, CDR2 YNNKEL (reference sequence). Trimming cost V 0 bases and J 2 bases; bases outside gene matches: 13. CDR3 in amino acids: CASSQEGQGRATFPYEQYF. The CDR3 region has the DNA TGTGCCAGCAGCCAAGAGGGACAGGGGAGGGCCACTTTTCCCTACGAGCAGTACTTC.

This clonotype was seen at least ten times. J is TRBJ2-7 and V is TRBV6-2 or TRBV6-3; TRBD2 matches 11 bases. This CDR3 comprises 15 residues. V lost 4 bases, J lost 3 bases, and 5 bases stayed unmatched. The germline gives CDR1 MNHEY, CDR2 SVGEGT. CDR3 loop: CASSSGTSGVYEQYF. The DNA of the CDR3 is TGTGCCAGCAGTTCCGGGACTAGCGGTGTCTACGAGCAGTACTTC.

This clonotype was counted once. The J gene is TRBJ2-1, the V gene TRBV7-3; either TRBD1 or TRBD2 may fit D (5 bases each). CDR1 is SGHTA, CDR2 FQGTGA, per germline. Trimming removed 2 bases at V and 4 bases at J, with 12 bases between. The CDR3 has 15 residues. CDR3 protein: CASSLGDPEYNEQFF. DNA of the CDR3: TGTGCCAGCAGCTTAGGGGACCCTGAATACAATGAGCAGTTCTTC.